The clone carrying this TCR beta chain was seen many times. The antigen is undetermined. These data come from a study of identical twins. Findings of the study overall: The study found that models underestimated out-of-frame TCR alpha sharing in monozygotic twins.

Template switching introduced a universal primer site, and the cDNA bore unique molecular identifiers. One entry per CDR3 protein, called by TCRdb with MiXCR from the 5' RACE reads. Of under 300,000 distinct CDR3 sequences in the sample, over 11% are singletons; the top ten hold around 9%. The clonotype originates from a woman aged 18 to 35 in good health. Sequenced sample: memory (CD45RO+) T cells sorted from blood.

The CDR3 protein is CASSEKVGVTYEQYF. The CDR3 DNA reads as TGCGCCAGCAGCGAGAAGGTGGGAGTCACCTACGAGCAGTACTTC. The gene calls are TRBV5-1 and TRBJ2-7, with D perhaps matching TRBD2 (5 bases). Trimming took 4 bases from V and 2 from J, leaving 16 bases between them. This CDR3 has 15 residues. CDR1 is SGHRS, CDR2 YFSETQ, per germline.